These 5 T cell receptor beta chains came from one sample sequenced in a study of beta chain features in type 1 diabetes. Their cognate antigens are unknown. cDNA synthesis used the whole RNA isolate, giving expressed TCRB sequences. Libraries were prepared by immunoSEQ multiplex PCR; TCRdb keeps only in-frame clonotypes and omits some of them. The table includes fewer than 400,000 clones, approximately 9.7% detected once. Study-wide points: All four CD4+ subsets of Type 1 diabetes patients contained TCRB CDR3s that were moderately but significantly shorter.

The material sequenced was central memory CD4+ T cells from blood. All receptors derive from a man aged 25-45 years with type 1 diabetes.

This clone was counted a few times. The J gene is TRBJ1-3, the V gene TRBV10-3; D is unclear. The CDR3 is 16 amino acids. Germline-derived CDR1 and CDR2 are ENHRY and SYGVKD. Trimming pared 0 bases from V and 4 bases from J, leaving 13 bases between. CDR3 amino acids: CAISESQTTLGNTIYF. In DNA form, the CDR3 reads TGTGCCATCAGTGAGTCCCAAACGACCCTCGGAAACACCATATATTTT.

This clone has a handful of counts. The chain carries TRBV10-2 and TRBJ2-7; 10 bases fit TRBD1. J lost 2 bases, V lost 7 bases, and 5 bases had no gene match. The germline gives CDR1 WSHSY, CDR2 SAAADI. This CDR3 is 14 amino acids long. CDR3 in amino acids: CASTLTGGAYEQYF. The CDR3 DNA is TGCGCCAGCACCCTGACAGGGGGCGCCTACGAGCAGTACTTC.

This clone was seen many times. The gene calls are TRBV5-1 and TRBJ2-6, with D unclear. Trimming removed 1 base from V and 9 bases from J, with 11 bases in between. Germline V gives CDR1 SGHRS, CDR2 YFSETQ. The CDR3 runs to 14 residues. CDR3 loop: CASSLSPGYNVLTF. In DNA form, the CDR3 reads TGCGCCAGCAGCTTGAGTCCAGGATACAACGTCCTGACTTTC.

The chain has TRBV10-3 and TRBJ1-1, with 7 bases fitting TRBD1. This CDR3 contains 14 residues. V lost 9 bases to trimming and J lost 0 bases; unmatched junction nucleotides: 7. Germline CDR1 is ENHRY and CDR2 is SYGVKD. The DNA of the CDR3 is TGTGCCATAGCCCAGGGGGGAGTGAACACTGAAGCTTTCTTT. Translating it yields CAIAQGGVNTEAFF.

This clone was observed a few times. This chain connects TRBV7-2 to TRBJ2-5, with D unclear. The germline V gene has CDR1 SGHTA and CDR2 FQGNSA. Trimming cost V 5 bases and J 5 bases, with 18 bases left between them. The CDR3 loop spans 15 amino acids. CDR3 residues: CASSQQTTPAETQYF. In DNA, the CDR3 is TGTGCCAGCAGCCAACAAACGACCCCTGCGGAGACCCAGTACTTC.